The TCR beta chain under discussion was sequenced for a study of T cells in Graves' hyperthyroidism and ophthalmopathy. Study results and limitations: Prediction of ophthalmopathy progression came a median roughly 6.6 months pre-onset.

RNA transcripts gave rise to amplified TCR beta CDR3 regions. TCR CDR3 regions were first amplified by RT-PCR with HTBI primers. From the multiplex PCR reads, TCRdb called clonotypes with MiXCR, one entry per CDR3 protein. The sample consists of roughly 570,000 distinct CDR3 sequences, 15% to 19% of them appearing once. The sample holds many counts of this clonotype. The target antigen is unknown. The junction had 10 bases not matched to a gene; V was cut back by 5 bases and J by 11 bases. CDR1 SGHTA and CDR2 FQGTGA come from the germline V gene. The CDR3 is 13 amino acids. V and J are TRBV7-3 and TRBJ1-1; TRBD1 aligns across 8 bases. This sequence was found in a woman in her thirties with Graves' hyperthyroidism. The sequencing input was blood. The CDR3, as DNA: TGTGCCAGCAGCAAGGGGACAGGCTCGGGGGCTTTCTTT. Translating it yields CASSKGTGSGAFF.